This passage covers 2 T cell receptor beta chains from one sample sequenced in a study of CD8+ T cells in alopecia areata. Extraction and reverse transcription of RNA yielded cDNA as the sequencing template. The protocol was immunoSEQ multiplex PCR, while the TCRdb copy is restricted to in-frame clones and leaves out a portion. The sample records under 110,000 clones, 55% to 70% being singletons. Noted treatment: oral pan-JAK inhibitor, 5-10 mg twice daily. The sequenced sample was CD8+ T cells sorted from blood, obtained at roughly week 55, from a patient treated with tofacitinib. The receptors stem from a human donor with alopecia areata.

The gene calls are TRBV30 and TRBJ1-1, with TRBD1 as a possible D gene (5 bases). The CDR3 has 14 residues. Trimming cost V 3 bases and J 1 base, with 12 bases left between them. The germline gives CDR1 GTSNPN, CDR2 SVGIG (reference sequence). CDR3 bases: TGTGCCTGGAGCCGGGGACGGCGGAACACTGAAGCTTTCTTT. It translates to CAWSRGRRNTEAFF.

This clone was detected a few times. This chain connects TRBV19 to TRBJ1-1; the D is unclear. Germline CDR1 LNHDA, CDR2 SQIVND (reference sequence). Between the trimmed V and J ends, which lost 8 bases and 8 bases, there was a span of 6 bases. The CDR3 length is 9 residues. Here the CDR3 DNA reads TGTGCCAGTGGCGCGGAAGCTTTCTTT. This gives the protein CASGAEAFF.